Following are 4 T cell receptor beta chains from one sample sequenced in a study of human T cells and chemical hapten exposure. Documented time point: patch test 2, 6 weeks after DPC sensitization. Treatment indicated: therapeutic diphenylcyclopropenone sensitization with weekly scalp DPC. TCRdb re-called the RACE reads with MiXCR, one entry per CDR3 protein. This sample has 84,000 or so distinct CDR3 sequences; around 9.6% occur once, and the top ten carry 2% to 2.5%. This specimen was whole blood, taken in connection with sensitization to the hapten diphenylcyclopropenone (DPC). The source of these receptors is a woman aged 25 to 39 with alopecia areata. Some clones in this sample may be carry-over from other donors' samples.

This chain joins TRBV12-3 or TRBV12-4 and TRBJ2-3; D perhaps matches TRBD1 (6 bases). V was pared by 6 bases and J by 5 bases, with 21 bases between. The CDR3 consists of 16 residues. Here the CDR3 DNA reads TGTGCCAGCAGCTCAGGACAGAATCGTTTTCTAGATACGCAGTATTTT. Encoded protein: CASSSGQNRFLDTQYF.

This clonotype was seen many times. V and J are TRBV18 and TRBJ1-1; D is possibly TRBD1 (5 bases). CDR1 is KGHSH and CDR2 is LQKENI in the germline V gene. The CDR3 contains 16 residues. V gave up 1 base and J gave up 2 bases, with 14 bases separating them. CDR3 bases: TGTGCCAGCTCACCACTCGCGGGGCTTGAAAACACTGAAGCTTTCTTT. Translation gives CASSPLAGLENTEAFF.

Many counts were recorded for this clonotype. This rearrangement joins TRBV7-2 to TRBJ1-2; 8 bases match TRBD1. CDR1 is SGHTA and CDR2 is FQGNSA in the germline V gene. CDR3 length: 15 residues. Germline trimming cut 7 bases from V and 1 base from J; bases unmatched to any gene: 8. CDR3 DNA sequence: TGTGCCAGCACATTTTCAGGGGGCCTTAACTATGGCTACACCTTC. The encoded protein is CASTFSGGLNYGYTF.

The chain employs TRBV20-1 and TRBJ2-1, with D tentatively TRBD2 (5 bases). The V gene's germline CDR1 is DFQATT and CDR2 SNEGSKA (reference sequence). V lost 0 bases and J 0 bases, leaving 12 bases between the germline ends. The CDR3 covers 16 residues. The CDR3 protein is CSARDLSASSYNEQFF. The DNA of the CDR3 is TGCAGTGCTAGAGATCTTAGCGCAAGCTCCTACAATGAGCAGTTCTTC.